This TCR beta chain was identified during a study of graft-versus-host responses after intestinal transplantation. Study-wide background: Transplant recipients had multivisceral, liver-intestinal, or isolated intestinal grafts. After anti-thymocyte globulin induction, recipients took tacrolimus and steroids for 2 to 3 years. Study findings and constraints: High graft-versus-host to host-versus-graft clonal ratios were found in allografts of patients who had graft-donor T cell macrochimerism.

V dropped 1 base and J dropped 0 bases, with 17 bases sitting between them. The CDR3 covers 19 residues. Germline V gene lookup returns CDR1 SGHRS and CDR2 YFSETQ. To note about this clone: As yet, its antigen is unknown.

Repertoires were generated with immunoSEQ multiplex PCR, while TCRdb's copy carries only in-frame clones and drops some. The sample consists of 25,000 to 35,000 clones, 70% to 90% of them appearing once. The clonotype comes from a human patient who received an intestinal transplant, so some T cells may come from the graft donor. The rearrangement links TRBV5-1 to TRBJ2-6; a weak D match, TRBD2 (6 bases). Specimen: PBMCs, collected 450 to 480 days after intestinal transplantation. CDR3 in DNA: TGCGCCAGCAGCTTGCAAGCGAGACTAGTTTACTCTGGGGCCAACGTCCTGACTTTC. Translated, it gives CASSLQARLVYSGANVLTF.